A single T cell receptor beta chain is shown here with its context. The Seattle patients joined while their infection was active and were tracked longitudinally afterward. This sample is drawn from a study of blood T cell repertoires in COVID-19. Study-wide background: Italy, Spain and the United States were the sources of the convalescent and acute COVID-19 samples. In each case, the material was cDNA or gDNA derived from T cells, B-cell-depleted T cells, or PBMCs.

The ends were cut back, 4 bases at V and 7 bases at J, with 7 bases in the middle. CDR1 MNHEY and CDR2 SMNVEV come from the germline V gene (reference sequence). The CDR3 totals 12 residues. Original processing notes: Estimates of nucleated cell counts were drawn from the amplification of reference gene primers. Profiling relied on immunoSEQ multiplex PCR, and the TCRdb table lists in-frame clones only, not all of them. V and J calls and clone size are copied from that table; D and trimming were computed from the DNA. Of approximately 270,000 clones in the sample, approximately 85% were seen once. Sequenced input: peripheral blood. The chain combines TRBV27 with TRBJ2-2, with D possibly matching TRBD1 (6 bases). The clonotype was recovered from a human donor with COVID-19, enrolled during active disease. The donor label of this sample is uncertain. CDR3 sequence (DNA): TGTGCCAGCAGTTCGGACAGCGGGGAGCTGTTTTTT. It translates to CASSSDSGELFF.